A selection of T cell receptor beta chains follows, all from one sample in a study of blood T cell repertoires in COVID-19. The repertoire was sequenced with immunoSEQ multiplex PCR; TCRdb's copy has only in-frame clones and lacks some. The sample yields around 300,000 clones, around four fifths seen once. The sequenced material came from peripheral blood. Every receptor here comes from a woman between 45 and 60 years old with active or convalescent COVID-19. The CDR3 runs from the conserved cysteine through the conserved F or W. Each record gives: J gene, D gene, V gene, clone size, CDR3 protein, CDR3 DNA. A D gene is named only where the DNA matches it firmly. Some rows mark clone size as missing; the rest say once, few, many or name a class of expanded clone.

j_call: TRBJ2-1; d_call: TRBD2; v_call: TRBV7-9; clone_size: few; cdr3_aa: CASSARQTSGRRNEQFF; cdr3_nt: TGTGCCAGCAGCGCCCGGCAGACTAGCGGGAGAAGGAATGAGCAGTTCTTC
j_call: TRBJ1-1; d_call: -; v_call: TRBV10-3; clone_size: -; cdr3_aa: CAIRPQEGWAEAFF; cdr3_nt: TGTGCCATCAGGCCCCAGGAGGGGTGGGCTGAAGCTTTCTTT
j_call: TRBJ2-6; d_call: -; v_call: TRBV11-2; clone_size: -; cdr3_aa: CASTPMPGDLWANVLTF; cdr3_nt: TGTGCCAGCACCCCTATGCCGGGGGACCTTTGGGCCAACGTCCTGACTTTC
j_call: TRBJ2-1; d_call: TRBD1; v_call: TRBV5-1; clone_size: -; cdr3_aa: CASRDGTDNEQFF; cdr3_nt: TGCGCCAGCAGGGACGGGACAGACAATGAGCAGTTCTTC
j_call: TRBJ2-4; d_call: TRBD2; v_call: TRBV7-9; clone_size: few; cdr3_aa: CASSFGTSGNIQYF; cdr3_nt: TGTGCCAGCAGCTTTGGGACTAGCGGGAACATTCAGTACTTC
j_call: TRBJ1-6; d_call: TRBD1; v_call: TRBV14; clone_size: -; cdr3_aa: CASSQKAGGSSPLHF; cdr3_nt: TGTGCCAGCAGCCAAAAGGCAGGGGGCTCTTCACCCCTCCACTTT
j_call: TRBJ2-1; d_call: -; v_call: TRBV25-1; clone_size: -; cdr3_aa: CAGAGQGPNNEQFF; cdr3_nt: TGTGCCGGTGCAGGGCAGGGGCCTAACAATGAGCAGTTCTTC
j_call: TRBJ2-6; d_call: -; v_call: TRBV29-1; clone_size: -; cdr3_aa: CSVDAGAGANVLTF; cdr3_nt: TGCAGCGTTGATGCAGGGGCTGGGGCCAACGTCCTGACTTTC
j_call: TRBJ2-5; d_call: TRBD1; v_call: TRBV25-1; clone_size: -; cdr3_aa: CASKQGLWETQYF; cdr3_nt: TGTGCCAGCAAACAGGGGCTCTGGGAGACCCAGTACTTC
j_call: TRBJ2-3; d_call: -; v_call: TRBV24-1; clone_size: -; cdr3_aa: CATSDRQAPTDTQYF; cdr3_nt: TGTGCCACCAGTGATCGACAGGCCCCCACAGATACGCAGTATTTT
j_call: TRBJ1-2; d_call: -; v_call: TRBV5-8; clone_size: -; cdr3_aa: CASSLDSRDYGYTF; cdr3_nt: TGTGCCAGCAGCTTGGACAGCCGAGACTATGGCTACACCTTC
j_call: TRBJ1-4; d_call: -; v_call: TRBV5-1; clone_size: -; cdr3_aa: CASSADRATNEKLFF; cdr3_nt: TGCGCCAGCAGCGCCGACAGAGCAACTAATGAAAAACTGTTTTTT
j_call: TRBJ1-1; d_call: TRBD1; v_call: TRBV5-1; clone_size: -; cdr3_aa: CASSLGWTGGTEAFF; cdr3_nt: TGCGCCAGCAGCTTGGGTTGGACAGGTGGGACTGAAGCTTTCTTT
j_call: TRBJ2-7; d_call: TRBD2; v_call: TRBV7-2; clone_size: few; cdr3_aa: CASSGGTSTSHEQYF; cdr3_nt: TGTGCCAGCAGCGGCGGGACTAGCACCTCCCACGAGCAGTACTTC
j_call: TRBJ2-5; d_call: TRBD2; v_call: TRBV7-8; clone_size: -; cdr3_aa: CASSLEPGTSGQETQYF; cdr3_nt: TGTGCCAGCAGCTTAGAACCCGGGACTAGCGGTCAAGAGACCCAGTACTTC
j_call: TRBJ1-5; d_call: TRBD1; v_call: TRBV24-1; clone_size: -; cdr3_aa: CATHSIMTGYNSNQPQHF; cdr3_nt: TGTGCCACCCACTCGATCATGACAGGGTACAATAGCAATCAGCCCCAGCATTTT
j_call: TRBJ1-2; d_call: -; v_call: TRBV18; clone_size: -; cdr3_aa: CASSPKPDGYTF; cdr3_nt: TGTGCCAGCTCACCGAAGCCGGATGGCTACACCTTC
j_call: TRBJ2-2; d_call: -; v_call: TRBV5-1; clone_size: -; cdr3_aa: CASSLTGHHTGELFF; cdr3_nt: TGCGCCAGCAGCTTGACAGGGCACCACACCGGGGAGCTGTTTTTT
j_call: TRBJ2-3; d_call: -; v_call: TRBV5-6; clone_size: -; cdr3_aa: CASSSDYGTDTQYF; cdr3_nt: TGTGCCAGCAGCTCCGACTACGGCACAGATACGCAGTATTTT
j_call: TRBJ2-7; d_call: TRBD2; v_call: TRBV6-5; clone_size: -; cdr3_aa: CASSLAGGRLGEQYF; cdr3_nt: TGTGCCAGCAGCCTAGCGGGAGGGCGCCTTGGCGAGCAGTACTTC
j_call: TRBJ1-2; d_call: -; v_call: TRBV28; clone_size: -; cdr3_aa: CASSYPGTPNYGYTF; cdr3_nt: TGTGCCAGCAGTTACCCCGGGACACCTAACTATGGCTACACCTTC
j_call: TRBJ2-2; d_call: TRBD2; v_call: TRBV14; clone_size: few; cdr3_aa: CASSQFSGSGELFF; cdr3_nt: TGTGCCAGCAGCCAATTTAGCGGGAGCGGGGAGCTGTTTTTT
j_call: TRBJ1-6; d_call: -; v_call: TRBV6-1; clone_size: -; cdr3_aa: CASSESRRGSPLHF; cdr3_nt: TGTGCCAGCAGTGAAAGCAGGAGGGGTTCACCCCTCCACTTT
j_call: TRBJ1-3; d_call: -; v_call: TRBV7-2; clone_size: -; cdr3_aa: CASSKRLIARTGNTIYF; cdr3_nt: TGTGCCAGCAGCAAGCGGCTCATTGCCAGGACTGGAAACACCATATATTTT
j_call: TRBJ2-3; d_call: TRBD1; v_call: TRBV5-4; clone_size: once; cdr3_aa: CASSLPRGHSTDTQYF; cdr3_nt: TGTGCCAGCAGCTTGCCTAGGGGGCACAGCACAGATACGCAGTATTTT
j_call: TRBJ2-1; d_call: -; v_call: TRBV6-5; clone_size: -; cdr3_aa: CASSYSRQTENEQFF; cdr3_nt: TGTGCCAGCAGTTACTCGAGGCAAACCGAAAATGAGCAGTTCTTC
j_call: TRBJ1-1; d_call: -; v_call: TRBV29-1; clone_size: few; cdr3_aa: CSALSDTEAFF; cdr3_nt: TGCAGCGCACTATCAGACACTGAAGCTTTCTTT
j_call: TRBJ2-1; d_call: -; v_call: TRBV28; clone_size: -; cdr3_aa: CASSFASQRFNEQFF; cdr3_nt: TGTGCCAGCAGTTTTGCCTCACAGCGGTTCAATGAGCAGTTCTTC
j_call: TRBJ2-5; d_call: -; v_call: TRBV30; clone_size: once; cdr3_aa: CAWSTGETQYF; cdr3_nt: TGTGCCTGGAGTACGGGGGAGACCCAGTACTTC
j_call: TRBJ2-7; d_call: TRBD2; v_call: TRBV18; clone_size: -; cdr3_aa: CASSPPGLGGYEQYF; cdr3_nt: TGTGCCAGCTCACCACCGGGACTAGGGGGCTACGAGCAGTACTTC
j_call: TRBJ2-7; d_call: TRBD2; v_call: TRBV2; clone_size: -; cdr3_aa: CASSGLAGGAYEQYF; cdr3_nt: TGTGCCAGCAGTGGACTAGCGGGTGGGGCCTACGAGCAGTACTTC
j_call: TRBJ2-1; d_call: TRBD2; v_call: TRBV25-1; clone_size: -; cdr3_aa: CASSSRLAGGPHNEQFF; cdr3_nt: TGTGCCAGCAGTAGCCGACTAGCGGGAGGGCCCCACAATGAGCAGTTCTTC
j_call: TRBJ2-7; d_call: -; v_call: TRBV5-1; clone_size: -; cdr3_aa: CASSSYREGEQYF; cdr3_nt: TGCGCCAGCAGCTCCTACAGGGAGGGCGAGCAGTACTTC
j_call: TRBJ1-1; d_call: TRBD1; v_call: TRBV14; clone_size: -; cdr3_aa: CASSPFTGVTEAFF; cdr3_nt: TGTGCCAGCAGCCCGTTTACAGGGGTCACTGAAGCTTTCTTT
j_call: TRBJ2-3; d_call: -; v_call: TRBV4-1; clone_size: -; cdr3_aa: CASSQEGAASLVDTQYF; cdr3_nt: TGCGCCAGCAGCCAAGAAGGAGCGGCGAGTCTGGTAGATACGCAGTATTTT
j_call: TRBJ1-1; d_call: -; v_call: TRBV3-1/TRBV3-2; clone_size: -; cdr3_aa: CASSRTAMNTEAFF; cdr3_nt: TGTGCCAGCAGCCGAACAGCTATGAACACTGAAGCTTTCTTT
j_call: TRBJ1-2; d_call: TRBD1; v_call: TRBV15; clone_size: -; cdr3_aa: CATSRDRRQGEGYTF; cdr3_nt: TGTGCCACCAGCAGAGATCGTAGACAGGGGGAAGGCTACACCTTC
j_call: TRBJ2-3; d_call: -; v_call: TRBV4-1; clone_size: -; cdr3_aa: CASSQDWGLGADTQYF; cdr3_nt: TGCGCCAGCAGCCAAGATTGGGGGCTAGGTGCAGATACGCAGTATTTT
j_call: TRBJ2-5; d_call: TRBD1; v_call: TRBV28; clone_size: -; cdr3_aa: CASRAQGSETQYF; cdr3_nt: TGTGCCAGCCGGGCACAGGGGAGCGAGACCCAGTACTTC
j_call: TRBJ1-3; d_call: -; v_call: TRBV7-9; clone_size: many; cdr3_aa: CASSHMAISGNTIYF; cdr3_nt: TGTGCCAGCAGTCACATGGCCATCTCTGGAAACACCATATATTTT
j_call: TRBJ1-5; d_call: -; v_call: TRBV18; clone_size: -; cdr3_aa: CASSPDTESLYSNQPQHF; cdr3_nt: TGTGCCAGCTCACCAGACACCGAGTCCCTTTATAGCAATCAGCCCCAGCATTTT
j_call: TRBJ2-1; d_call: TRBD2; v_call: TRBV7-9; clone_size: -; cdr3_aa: CASSLGRGSDEQFF; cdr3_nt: TGTGCCAGCAGCTTAGGTCGCGGGAGCGATGAGCAGTTCTTC
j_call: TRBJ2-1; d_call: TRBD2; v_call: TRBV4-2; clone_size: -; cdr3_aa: CASSQELALNEQFF; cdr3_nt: TGTGCCAGCAGCCAGGAACTAGCGCTAAATGAGCAGTTCTTC
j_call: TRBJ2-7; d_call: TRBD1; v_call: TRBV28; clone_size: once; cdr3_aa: CASSLGQGEDYEQYF; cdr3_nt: TGTGCCAGCAGTCTTGGACAGGGGGAGGACTACGAGCAGTACTTC
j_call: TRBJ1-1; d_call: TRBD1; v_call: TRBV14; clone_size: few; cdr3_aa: CASSQLRTGGYGAFF; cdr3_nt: TGTGCCAGCAGCCAACTCCGGACAGGAGGGTATGGAGCTTTCTTT
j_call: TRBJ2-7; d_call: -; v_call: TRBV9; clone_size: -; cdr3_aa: CASSVGPGPYEQYF; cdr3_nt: TGTGCCAGCAGCGTAGGTCCAGGTCCCTACGAGCAGTACTTC
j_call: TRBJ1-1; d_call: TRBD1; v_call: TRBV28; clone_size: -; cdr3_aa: CASSQGGTGGLAFF; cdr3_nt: TGTGCCAGCAGCCAAGGGGGGACAGGGGGCTTGGCTTTCTTT
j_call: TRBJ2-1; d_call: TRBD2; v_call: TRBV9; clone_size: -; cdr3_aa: CASSVAALANEQFF; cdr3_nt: TGTGCCAGCAGCGTAGCGGCACTAGCGAATGAGCAGTTCTTC
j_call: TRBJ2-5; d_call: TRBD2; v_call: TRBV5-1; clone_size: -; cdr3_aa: CASSGGASGRLGETQYF; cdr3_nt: TGCGCCAGCAGCGGCGGTGCTAGCGGGAGGTTGGGCGAGACCCAGTACTTC
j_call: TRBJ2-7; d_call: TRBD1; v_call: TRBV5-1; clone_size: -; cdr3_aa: CASSLATGGFPNEQYF; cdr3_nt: TGCGCCAGCAGCCTCGCGACAGGGGGCTTCCCCAACGAGCAGTACTTC
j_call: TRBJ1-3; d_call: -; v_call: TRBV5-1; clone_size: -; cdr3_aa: CASSLEGTGNTIYF; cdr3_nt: TGCGCCAGCAGCTTGGAGGGGACAGGAAACACCATATATTTT
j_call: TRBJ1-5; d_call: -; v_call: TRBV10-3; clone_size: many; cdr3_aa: CAISESSAGQPQHF; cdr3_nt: TGTGCCATCAGTGAGTCGAGCGCGGGTCAGCCCCAGCATTTT
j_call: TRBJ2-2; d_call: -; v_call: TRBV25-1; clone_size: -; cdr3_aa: CASRGDTLTGELFF; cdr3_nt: TGTGCCAGCAGAGGGGACACCCTCACCGGGGAGCTGTTTTTT
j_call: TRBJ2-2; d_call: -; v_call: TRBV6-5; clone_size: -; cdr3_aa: CASSYSWDFTGELFF; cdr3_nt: TGTGCCAGCAGTTACTCGTGGGACTTTACCGGGGAGCTGTTTTTT
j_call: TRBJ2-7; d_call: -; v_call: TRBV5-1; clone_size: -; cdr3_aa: CASSSDNAYEQYF; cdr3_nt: TGCGCCAGCAGCTCCGACAATGCCTACGAGCAGTACTTC
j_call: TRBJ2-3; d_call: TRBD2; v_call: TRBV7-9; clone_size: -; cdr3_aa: CASSIVGFREATDTQYF; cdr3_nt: TGTGCCAGCAGCATCGTCGGATTTCGGGAGGCGACAGATACGCAGTATTTT
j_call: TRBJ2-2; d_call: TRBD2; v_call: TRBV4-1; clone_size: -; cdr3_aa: CASSQEASGSGVGELFF; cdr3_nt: TGCGCCAGCAGCCAAGAAGCTAGCGGGAGTGGAGTCGGGGAGCTGTTTTTT
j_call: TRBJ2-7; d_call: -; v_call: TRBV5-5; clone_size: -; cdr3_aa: CASSPERYEQYF; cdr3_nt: TGTGCCAGCAGCCCAGAACGCTACGAGCAGTACTTC
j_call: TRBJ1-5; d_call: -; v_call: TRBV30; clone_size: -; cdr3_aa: CAWRRQNDNQPQHF; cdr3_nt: TGTGCCTGGAGAAGACAGAATGATAATCAGCCCCAGCATTTT
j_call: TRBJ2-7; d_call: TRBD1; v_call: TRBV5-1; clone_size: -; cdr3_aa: CASSPGQGDEQYF; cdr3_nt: TGCGCCAGCAGCCCTGGACAGGGTGACGAGCAGTACTTC